This T cell receptor (beta chain) was sequenced in a study of human T cells and chemical hapten exposure. About the study: Diphenylcyclopropenone doses were given weekly to the scalps of patients across the roughly 22-week study. Patch tests put 0.01% DPC on the upper back, read at 6 days.

This clonotype was recorded a few times. Per germline, CDR1 LGHDT and CDR2 YNNKEL (reference sequence). The CDR3 covers 13 residues. The V end lost 4 bases, the J end lost 6 bases, and 12 bases lay between the germline ends. Regarding time point: patch test 3, about 24 weeks after DPC sensitization. Treatment noted: therapeutic diphenylcyclopropenone sensitization with weekly scalp DPC. Donors were 18 to 70-year-old alopecia patients suitable for DPC. From the RACE reads, TCRdb called clonotypes with MiXCR, one entry per CDR3 protein. The sample yields about 120,000 distinct CDR3 sequences, about 11% seen once.

This TCR came from a woman aged 45-60 years with alopecia areata. Some clones in this sample may be carry-over from other donors' samples. The sequenced sample was whole blood, obtained in connection with sensitization to the hapten diphenylcyclopropenone (DPC). This rearrangement joins TRBV3-1 to TRBJ1-2, with no clear D. CDR3 DNA: TGTGCCAGCAGCCTGCGAGGCCTTAATGGCTACACCTTC. Protein: CASSLRGLNGYTF. Based on the CDR3 plus reference TRBV3-1 and TRBJ1-2, the full variable domain is DTAVSQTPKYLVTQMGNDKSIKCEQNLGHDTMYWYKQDSKKFLKIMFSYNNKELIINETVPNRFSPKSPDKAHLNLHINSLELGDSAVYFCASSLRGLNGYTFGSGTRLTVV.